The 20 T cell receptor beta chains below were found in one sample sequenced in a study of blood T cell repertoires in COVID-19. Sequencing used immunoSEQ multiplex PCR; TCRdb keeps in-frame clones, though not all of them. The sample shows about 140,000 clones, 76% of them seen only once. Sequencing used peripheral blood. The receptor source for this set is a woman older than 75 with active or convalescent COVID-19.

V and J are TRBV6-5 and TRBJ1-2, with D possibly being TRBD1 (6 bases). The CDR3 totals 13 residues. Germline lookup yields CDR1 MNHEY and CDR2 SVGAGI. V lost 2 bases and J 7 bases, leaving 11 bases between the germline ends. The DNA for the CDR3 is TGTGCCAGCAGTTACGGCAGGGGTAGTGGCTACACCTTC. This sequence encodes CASSYGRGSGYTF.

This chain connects TRBV18 to TRBJ1-2; perhaps TRBD1 as D (5 bases). The ends were cut back, 6 bases at V and 4 bases at J, with 18 bases in the middle. The CDR3 length is 15 residues. Looked up from germline, CDR1 is KGHSH and CDR2 is LQKENI. In DNA form, the CDR3 reads TGTGCCAGCTCCCAAAGTGCAGGGTCAAGCTATGGCTACACCTTC. Amino acid sequence: CASSQSAGSSYGYTF.

The chain has TRBV19 and TRBJ1-2; a possible D gene is TRBD1 (5 bases). The CDR3 sequence is 16 residues long. The V end lost 4 bases, the J end lost 2 bases, and 17 bases lay between the germline ends. CDR1 and CDR2 (germline): LNHDA, SQIVND (reference sequence). CDR3 in DNA: TGTGCCAGTAGTACTGGGGACTTACGACCGAACTATGGCTACACCTTC. It codes for CASSTGDLRPNYGYTF.

This clone was counted a single time. V and J are TRBV2 and TRBJ2-7; D gene uncertain. Germline V gene lookup returns CDR1 SNHLY and CDR2 FYNNEI. With 6 bases removed from V and 2 bases from J, the gap between germline ends came to 8 bases. The CDR3 has 12 amino acids. The chain's CDR3 is CASRLITYEQYF. The CDR3, as DNA: TGTGCCAGCAGGTTAATAACCTACGAGCAGTACTTC.

The rearrangement links TRBV28 to TRBJ1-3; D is unresolved. Germline loops: CDR1 MDHEN, CDR2 SYDVKM. The CDR3 contains 14 residues. The germline V and J ends were trimmed by 3 bases and 0 bases, with 6 bases remaining between them. The CDR3 DNA is TGTGCCAGCAGTTTTGTCAGCTCTGGAAACACCATATATTTT. Its protein is CASSFVSSGNTIYF.

This clone was detected a few times. J is TRBJ1-1 and V is TRBV12-3 or TRBV12-4; tentative D call: TRBD1 (5 bases). V was shortened by 6 bases and J by 8 bases, with 13 bases between the two germline ends. The CDR3 has 12 amino acids. The CDR3 here is CASSTPWTEAFF. The CDR3 DNA reads TGTGCCAGCAGCACCCCCTGGACAGAAGCTTTCTTT.

The chain combines TRBV29-1 with TRBJ1-5; D perhaps matches TRBD1 (5 bases). In germline, CDR1 is SQVTM, CDR2 ANQGSEA. The CDR3 is made up of 13 amino acids. Trimming shortened V by 4 bases and J by 5 bases, and 12 bases separated the two germline ends. This CDR3 is CSVGLGGDQPQHF. The CDR3 nucleotides are TGCAGCGTTGGATTGGGGGGTGATCAGCCCCAGCATTTT.

This chain connects TRBV28 to TRBJ1-2, with TRBD1 as a possible D gene (5 bases). CDR3 size: 14 residues. CDR1 MDHEN and CDR2 SYDVKM come from the germline V gene. V was shortened by 1 base and J by 8 bases, with 14 bases between the two germline ends. CDR3: CASSLFGGSRGYTF. The CDR3 nucleotides are TGTGCCAGCAGTTTATTCGGGGGTTCACGGGGCTACACCTTC.

This clone has a handful of counts. V usage is TRBV9 and J usage is TRBJ2-5; no clear D gene. CDR1 SGDLS and CDR2 YYNGEE come from the germline V gene. Trimming removed 2 bases from V and 2 bases from J, with 7 bases in between. This CDR3 contains 13 residues. The CDR3 DNA follows: TGTGCCAGCAGCGTCAACACGCAAGAGACCCAGTACTTC. Translating it yields CASSVNTQETQYF.

The rearrangement uses TRBV7-2 and TRBJ2-3, with no clear D. V shed 2 bases and J shed 1 base, with 7 bases lying between them. The CDR3 is 14 amino acids. The germline CDR1 and CDR2 sequences are SGHTA and FQGNSA. CDR3 loop: CASSLIPGTDTQYF. In DNA, the CDR3 is TGTGCCAGCAGCTTAATTCCCGGCACAGATACGCAGTATTTT.

This sequence joins TRBV19 and TRBJ2-1; possible D gene TRBD2, 6 bases. Germline lookup yields CDR1 LNHDA and CDR2 SQIVND (reference sequence). The CDR3 is made up of 15 amino acids. The germline V and J ends were trimmed by 4 bases and 3 bases, with 13 bases remaining between them. The DNA of the CDR3 is TGTGCCAGTAGTAGTGGCGGGGCCGGCTACAATGAGCAGTTCTTC. Its translation: CASSSGGAGYNEQFF.

The chain couples TRBV29-1 to TRBJ1-1; 7 positions agree with TRBD1. Trimming at V came to 6 bases and at J to 6 bases, leaving 7 bases not matched to a gene. Per the germline V gene, CDR1 is SQVTM and CDR2 is ANQGSEA. The CDR3 has 12 amino acids. This chain's CDR3 is CSVVTGKAEAFF. In DNA, the CDR3 is TGCAGCGTAGTGACAGGGAAGGCTGAAGCTTTCTTT.

The chain is built from TRBV12-3 or TRBV12-4 and TRBJ1-2, with TRBD1 identical over 10 bases. The CDR3 length is 12 residues. Unmatched junction bases numbered 9, after V lost 7 bases and J lost 13 bases. The CDR3 sequence is CASTRTGGLLTF. CDR3 DNA: TGTGCCAGCACCAGGACAGGGGGTCTGCTCACCTTC.

A word on this clone: With a far larger clone one base away, a read error is the likely cause. The V call is TRBV7-9, the J call TRBJ2-7; D unresolved. V was trimmed by 0 bases and J by 0 bases, leaving 3 bases between them. This CDR3 has 13 residues. Germline V gene sequence: CDR1 SEHNR, CDR2 FQNEAQ (reference sequence). Here the CDR3 reads CASSLAISYEQYF. CDR3 sequence (DNA): TGTGCCAGCAGCTTAGCTATCTCCTACGAGCAGTACTTC.

The rearrangement links TRBV10-3 to TRBJ1-2, with 7 bases fitting TRBD1. With 4 bases clipped from V and 9 bases from J, the junction kept 23 bases outside the gene matches. There are 18 residues in the CDR3. Germline V gene data show CDR1 as ENHRY and CDR2 as SYGVKD. The CDR3 nucleotides are TGTGCCATCAGTGGCTCCGATGCGACCGGGACAGCTACGGTTAGCTACACCTTC. This sequence encodes CAISGSDATGTATVSYTF.

The chain joins TRBV7-2 to TRBJ2-7; 7 nucleotides align to TRBD1. CDR1 is SGHTA, CDR2 FQGNSA, per germline. Trimming removed 4 bases from V and 7 bases from J; junction bases left unmatched: 1. The CDR3 totals 11 residues. CDR3 sequence reads: CASSSGGEQYF. CDR3 DNA sequence: TGTGCCAGCAGCTCAGGGGGTGAGCAGTACTTC.

This chain connects TRBV6-2 or TRBV6-3 to TRBJ1-2, with unresolved D. CDR1 MNHEY and CDR2 SVGEGT come from the germline V gene. V was trimmed by 3 bases and J by 5 bases, leaving 10 bases between them. The CDR3 contains 13 residues. The CDR3 DNA sequence: TGTGCCAGCAGTTATACTGCCTGGTATGGCTACACCTTC. It encodes CASSYTAWYGYTF.

The V gene is TRBV10-3, the J gene TRBJ2-7; 10 bases fit TRBD2. CDR1 ENHRY and CDR2 SYGVKD come from the germline V gene. The CDR3 contains 17 residues. Trimming removed 3 bases from V and 0 bases from J; junction bases left unmatched: 8. CDR3 residues: CAISDVSGGPTSYEQYF. CDR3 coding DNA: TGTGCCATCAGTGATGTTAGCGGGGGGCCGACCTCCTACGAGCAGTACTTC.

This chain connects TRBV5-1 to TRBJ2-5; 7 nucleotides line up with TRBD2. Germline lookup yields CDR1 SGHRS and CDR2 YFSETQ. The CDR3 length is 14 residues. Trimming at V came to 4 bases and at J to 3 bases, leaving 6 bases not matched to a gene. CDR3 region: CASSGHGGKETQYF. The CDR3 DNA sequence: TGCGCCAGCAGCGGTCACGGGGGGAAAGAGACCCAGTACTTC.

This clone was seen once. V is TRBV11-2 and J is TRBJ2-7; TRBD2 matches at 13 bases. In germline, CDR1 is SGHAT, CDR2 FQNNGV. Trimming took 3 bases from V and 6 from J; bases not matched to a gene: 2. CDR3 length equals 14 residues. The CDR3 sequence is CASSLTSGGFEQYF. CDR3 in DNA: TGTGCCAGCAGCTTGACTAGCGGGGGGTTCGAGCAGTACTTC.